These T cell receptor beta chains were read from a single sample in a study of blood T cell repertoires in COVID-19. Data came from immunoSEQ multiplex PCR; TCRdb stores just in-frame clones and leaves some out. The profile shows 250,000 to 350,000 clones, 90% of them singletons. Sequenced input: peripheral blood. These receptors were collected from a woman between 45 and 65 years old with COVID-19, enrolled during active disease. The CDR3 runs from the conserved cysteine through the conserved F or W. The D gene is left open where the match is weak. Clone size is stated in some rows and not others, as once, few, many or a class when expanded.

V: TRBV29-1; J: TRBJ2-3; D: -; size: -; CDR3: CSVGGTTDTQYF; DNA: TGCAGCGTTGGTGGGACTACAGATACGCAGTATTTT
V: TRBV6-6; J: TRBJ2-7; D: TRBD1; size: -; CDR3: CASRQTGAAYEQYF; DNA: TGTGCCAGCAGGCAGACAGGGGCGGCCTACGAGCAGTACTTC
V: TRBV29-1; J: TRBJ2-3; D: -; size: -; CDR3: CSADSNTDTQYF; DNA: TGCAGCGCGGACAGCAACACAGATACGCAGTATTTT
V: TRBV7-9; J: TRBJ2-5; D: -; size: -; CDR3: CASSAGRETQYF; DNA: TGTGCCAGCAGTGCGGGTAGAGAGACCCAGTACTTC
V: TRBV7-7; J: TRBJ1-5; D: -; size: once; CDR3: CASSLGGYSNQPQHF; DNA: TGTGCCAGCAGCTTAGGAGGGTATAGCAATCAGCCCCAGCATTTT
V: TRBV5-1; J: TRBJ2-5; D: TRBD1; size: once; CDR3: CASKSTGTAETQYF; DNA: TGCGCCAGCAAAAGTACCGGGACAGCAGAGACCCAGTACTTC
V: TRBV7-9; J: TRBJ1-5; D: -; size: -; CDR3: CASSLDSDYQPQHF; DNA: TGTGCCAGCAGCTTGGACAGTGATTATCAGCCCCAGCATTTT
V: TRBV11-2; J: TRBJ1-6; D: -; size: -; CDR3: CASSLEVGSRNSPLHF; DNA: TGTGCCAGCAGCTTAGAAGTCGGGTCAAGAAATTCACCCCTCCACTTT
V: TRBV10-3; J: TRBJ1-2; D: -; size: -; CDR3: CAISESLQTANYGYTF; DNA: TGTGCCATCAGTGAGTCGTTGCAGACAGCTAACTATGGCTACACCTTC
V: TRBV3-1/TRBV3-2; J: TRBJ2-1; D: TRBD2; size: -; CDR3: CASSHGTTDNEQFF; DNA: TGTGCCAGCAGCCACGGGACTACAGACAATGAGCAGTTCTTC
V: TRBV5-5; J: TRBJ2-5; D: -; size: few; CDR3: CASSLGQNQETQYF; DNA: TGTGCCAGCAGCTTGGGACAGAACCAAGAGACCCAGTACTTC
V: TRBV7-2; J: TRBJ2-7; D: -; size: -; CDR3: CASSLRQFSYEQYF; DNA: TGTGCCAGCAGCTTACGACAGTTCTCCTACGAGCAGTACTTC
V: TRBV27; J: TRBJ1-5; D: -; size: -; CDR3: CASSFEGHSNQPQHF; DNA: TGTGCCAGCAGTTTCGAGGGACATAGCAATCAGCCCCAGCATTTT